This T cell receptor beta chain was sequenced in a study of T cells after yellow fever vaccination. Study-wide context: Libraries from low-cell-number fractions were prepared with the SMART-Seq v4 Ultra Low Input RNA kit.

Study-level results: Reappearing after the booster were most of the clones from primary vaccination (roughly 96% CD4, 88% CD8).

This clonotype was seen a few times. Its specificity is not known. Germline CDR1 and CDR2: SGDLS and YYNGEE. V shed 0 bases and J shed 4 bases, with 10 bases lying between them. CDR3 length: 14 residues. Each CDR3 protein gets one entry after TCRdb re-called the 5' RACE reads with MiXCR. The sample includes some 300,000 distinct CDR3 sequences, less than 4.5% seen only once; the top ten take around 22%. The chain links TRBV9 to TRBJ2-5, with a weak D call TRBD2 (5 bases). Specimen: PBMCs, collected on the day of the yellow fever booster vaccination. This receptor was taken from a man aged 18 to 29 who received the YFV17D yellow fever vaccine. The CDR3 nucleotides are TGTGCCAGCAGCGTAGGTTCGGGGAGAGAGACCCAGTACTTC. Amino acid sequence: CASSVGSGRETQYF.